This T cell receptor (beta chain) was documented in a study of shared clonotypes between healthy human individuals. Whole-study findings and limits: The authors sampled blood alone, and tissue repertoires likely differ.

This clone was detected ten times or more. Its antigen is not known. There were only Caucasian adults among the donors, and all lived in Nashville, Tennessee. A split of CD4+ cells into CD45RA+ naive and CD45RA-negative memory subsets was performed. Authors' analysis steps: Filtering differed for immunoSEQ, which gave only junction sequences without quality scores. Sequenced by immunoSEQ multiplex PCR; TCRdb stores in-frame clones only, minus some. D and trimming were read from the DNA, whereas the V and J calls and clone size are those reported in that table. The profile covers about 680,000 clones, with 73% appearing a single time and around 1.8% taken by the ten largest. Germline V gene sequence: CDR1 MDHEN, CDR2 SYDVKM. The CDR3 has 14 amino acids. V gave up 2 bases and J gave up 6 bases; unmatched junction bases: 6.

The sequenced sample consisted of memory CD4+ T cells sorted from blood. Indicated subset: CD45RA-negative fraction. The sequence was collected from a woman under 40 in good health. The V gene is TRBV28, the J gene TRBJ2-7; TRBD2 matches 8 bases. In DNA, the CDR3 is TGTGCCAGCAGTTTACTAGCGGGCTGGAGCGAGCAGTACTTC. Encoded protein: CASSLLAGWSEQYF.